This T cell receptor (beta chain) is from a study of response to subunit inactivated influenza vaccine. The study's findings and limits: Few new T cells, the authors suggested, are recruited by each seasonal influenza vaccination.

The J segment lost 8 bases and the V segment lost 5 bases, leaving 6 bases of the junction unmatched. The CDR3 contains 14 residues. CDR1 SEHNR and CDR2 FQNEAQ come from the germline V gene (reference sequence). A single record per CDR3 protein comes from TCRdb applying MiXCR to the RT-PCR reads. The sample shows approximately 250,000 distinct CDR3 sequences, approximately 12% of them seen only once. As to this clonotype: The antigen remains undetermined.

This TCR was sampled from a man aged 50-60 years who received an inactivated influenza vaccine. The sample in question was non-naive T cells sorted from PBMCs, obtained 14 to 15 days before vaccination. The chain carries TRBV7-9 and TRBJ1-4; 9 bases fit TRBD1. The chain's CDR3 is CASSQRQGEEKLFF. The DNA for the CDR3 is TGTGCCAGCAGCCAGAGACAGGGGGAGGAAAAACTGTTTTTT.